This T cell receptor beta chain was captured in a study of shared clonotypes between healthy human individuals. Authors' processing steps: For the immunoSEQ data, sequences were junction-only without quality scores, so filtering differed. The method was immunoSEQ multiplex PCR; TCRdb's version includes in-frame clones alone and lacks a portion of them. The V and J calls and the clone size are those of that table, but D and trimming were determined from the DNA. The sample has about 700,000 clones; approximately 90% are singletons. Trimming took 6 bases from V and 7 from J, leaving 11 bases between them. The germline gives CDR1 SGHRS, CDR2 YFSETQ. The CDR3 consists of 12 residues. Turning to this clone: Its matching antigen is unknown.

Study-level results: Depth was large, yet rarefaction showed that sorted-subset sequencing was incomplete. Compared with memory subsets, naive subsets generally had larger estimated richness.

CD45RO negativity and positive selection for CCR7 defined naive CD8 cells, a population that excluded terminally differentiated effector memory CD45RA+ cells. Healthy HIV-negative adults with no recent acute infections or vaccinations were recruited as donors. The chain couples TRBV5-1 to TRBJ2-1; D gene ambiguous. This receptor was taken from a man aged 25 to 40 in good health. The material sequenced was naive CD8+ T cells sorted from blood. CDR3 residues: CASTLPGNEQFF. The CDR3 coding sequence is TGCGCCAGCACCTTACCCGGGAATGAGCAGTTCTTC.